This T cell receptor (beta chain) emerged from a study of identical twins. Overall study results and limits: In zero-insertion analyses, partial confounding could arise from invariant MAIT and iNKT cells. Out-of-frame beta chain sequences displayed weaker excess sharing between twins.

Comment on this clonotype: Its antigen is currently unknown.

V was trimmed by 2 bases and J by 5 bases, leaving 15 bases between them. CDR1 and CDR2 (germline): SNHLY, FYNNEI. The CDR3 runs 15 residues. cDNA molecules carried unique molecular identifiers, and template switching added a universal primer site. TCRdb used MiXCR to reprocess the 5' RACE reads, holding one entry per CDR3 protein. The data contain around 670,000 distinct CDR3 sequences, 6% to 6.5% of them singletons. The V gene is TRBV2, the J gene TRBJ1-2; no clear D. This receptor was identified in a man younger than 35 in good health. The specimen was naive T cells sorted from blood. CDR3 residues: CASSEFRQFRYGYTF. CDR3 in DNA: TGTGCCAGCAGTGAATTTAGGCAGTTCCGTTATGGCTACACCTTC.